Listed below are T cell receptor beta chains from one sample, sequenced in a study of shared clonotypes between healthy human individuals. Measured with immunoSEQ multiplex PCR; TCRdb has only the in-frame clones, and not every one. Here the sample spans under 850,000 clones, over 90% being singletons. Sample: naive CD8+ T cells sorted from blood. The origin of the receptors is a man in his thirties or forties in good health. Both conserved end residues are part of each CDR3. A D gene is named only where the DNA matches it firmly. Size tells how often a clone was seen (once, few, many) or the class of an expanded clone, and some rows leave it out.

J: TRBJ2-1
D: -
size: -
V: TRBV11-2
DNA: TGTGCCAGCAGCTTAGGTCCTAGCACCCACTCCTACAATGAGCAGTTCTTC
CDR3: CASSLGPSTHSYNEQFF

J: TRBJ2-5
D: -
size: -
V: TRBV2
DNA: TGTGCCAGCAGTGAAGCAGTAAGGGCCCAAGAGACCCAGTACTTC
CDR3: CASSEAVRAQETQYF

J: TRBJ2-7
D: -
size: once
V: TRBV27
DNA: TGTGCCAGCAGTTTCTCCCCGGCAGGGTCCTACGAGCAGTACTTC
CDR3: CASSFSPAGSYEQYF

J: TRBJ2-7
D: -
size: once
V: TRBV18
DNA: TGTGCCAGCTCACTGAAGATTCCGGGCCGATCCTACGAGCAGTACTTC
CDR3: CASSLKIPGRSYEQYF

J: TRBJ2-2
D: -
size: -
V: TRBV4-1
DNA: TGCGCCAGCAGCCAAGGTAGGGTCGGAAGAAGTTTTACCGGGGAGCTGTTTTTT
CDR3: CASSQGRVGRSFTGELFF

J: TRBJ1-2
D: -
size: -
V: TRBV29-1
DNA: TGCAGCGTTGAAAGTTACAGGGCGTATGGCTACACCTTC
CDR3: CSVESYRAYGYTF

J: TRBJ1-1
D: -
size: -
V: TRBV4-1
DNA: TGCGCCAGCAGCCGCGAGCTGGGGGAAATAGGAGCTTTCTTT
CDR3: CASSRELGEIGAFF

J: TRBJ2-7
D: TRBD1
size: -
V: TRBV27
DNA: TGTGCCAGCAGTCCAGTCAGGACAGGGGCTTCCGAGCAGTACTTC
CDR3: CASSPVRTGASEQYF

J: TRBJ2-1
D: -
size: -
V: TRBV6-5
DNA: TGTGCCAGCAGTTACTGGCGACTAGGTGAGCAGTTCTTC
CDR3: CASSYWRLGEQFF

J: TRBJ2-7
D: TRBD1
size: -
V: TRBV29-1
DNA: TGCAGCGTTGAAGATTCGGACAGGGGGCCCGAGCAGTACTTC
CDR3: CSVEDSDRGPEQYF

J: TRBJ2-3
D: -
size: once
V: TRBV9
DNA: TGTGCCAGCAGCGTAGACTTCGTGGAGACAGATACGCAGTATTTT
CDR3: CASSVDFVETDTQYF

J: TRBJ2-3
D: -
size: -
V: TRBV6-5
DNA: TGTGCCAGCCACCTGGGGGCTACGCAGTATTTT
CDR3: CASHLGATQYF

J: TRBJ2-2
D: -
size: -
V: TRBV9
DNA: TGTGCCAGCAGCGCACTACTAAAGTCGAACACCGGGGAGCTGTTTTTT
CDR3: CASSALLKSNTGELFF

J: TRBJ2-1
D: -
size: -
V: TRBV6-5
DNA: TGTGCCAGCAGGATGATCAATGAGCAGTTCTTC
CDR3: CASRMINEQFF

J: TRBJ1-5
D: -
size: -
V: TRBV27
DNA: TGTGCCACCAGTGTCGGGGGCCGACATCAGCCCCAGCATTTT
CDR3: CATSVGGRHQPQHF

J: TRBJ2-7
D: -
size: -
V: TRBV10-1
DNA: TGCGCCAGCAGTTTAGGGTTTAAGCTTAGCGAGCAGTACTTC
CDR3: CASSLGFKLSEQYF

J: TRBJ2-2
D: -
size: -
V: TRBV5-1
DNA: TGCGCCAGCAGCTTGCGGACTACCGGGGAGCTGTTTTTT
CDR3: CASSLRTTGELFF

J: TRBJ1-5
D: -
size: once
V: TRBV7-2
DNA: TGTGCCAGCAGCTTTGTCTTGTTTGAGCAGCCCCAGCATTTT
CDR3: CASSFVLFEQPQHF

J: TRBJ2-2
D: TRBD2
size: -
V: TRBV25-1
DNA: TGTGCCAGCAGTCCATCCCTCGGGGGGGAGGGCCCCGGGGAGCTGTTTTTT
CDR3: CASSPSLGGEGPGELFF

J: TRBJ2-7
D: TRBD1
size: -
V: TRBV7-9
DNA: TGTGCCAGCAGATGGGACAGCTCCTACGAGCAGTACTTC
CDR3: CASRWDSSYEQYF

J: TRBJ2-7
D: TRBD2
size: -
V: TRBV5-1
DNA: TGCGCCAGCAGCTTGGCCCTAGCGGGAATTAGCTCCTACGAGCAGTACTTC
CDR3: CASSLALAGISSYEQYF

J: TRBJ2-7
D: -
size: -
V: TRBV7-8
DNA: TGTGCCAGCAGCCCCCCAGGGCACGACCACGAGCAGTACTTC
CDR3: CASSPPGHDHEQYF

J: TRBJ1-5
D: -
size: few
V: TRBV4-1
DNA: TGCGCCAGCAGCCAAGGTAGTCAGCCCCAGCATTTT
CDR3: CASSQGSQPQHF

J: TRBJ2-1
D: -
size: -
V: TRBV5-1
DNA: TGCGCCAGCAGCACTGGACAATACAATGAGCAGTTCTTC
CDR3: CASSTGQYNEQFF

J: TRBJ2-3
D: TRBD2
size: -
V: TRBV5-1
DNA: TGCGCCAGCAGCGAAGGACAGGGACTAGCGGGAGCTGATACGCAGTATTTT
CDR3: CASSEGQGLAGADTQYF

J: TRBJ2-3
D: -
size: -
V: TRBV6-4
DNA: TGTGCCAGCAGTGGGGACCACACAGATACGCAGTATTTT
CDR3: CASSGDHTDTQYF

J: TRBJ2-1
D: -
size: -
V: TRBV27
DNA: TGTGCCAGCAGTTTTTCGGTCGGTGAGCAGTTCTTC
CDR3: CASSFSVGEQFF

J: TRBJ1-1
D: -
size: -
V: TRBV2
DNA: TGTGCCAGCTGGACGGCTAAGAACACTGAAGCTTTCTTT
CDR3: CASWTAKNTEAFF

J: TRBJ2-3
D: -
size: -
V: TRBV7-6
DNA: TGTGCCAGCAGGCAGGGACCTTCCGCAGATACGCAGTATTTT
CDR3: CASRQGPSADTQYF

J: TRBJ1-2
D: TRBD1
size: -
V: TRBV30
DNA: TGTGCCTGGAGCCCGACAGGGGCGAATGGCTACACCTTC
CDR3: CAWSPTGANGYTF

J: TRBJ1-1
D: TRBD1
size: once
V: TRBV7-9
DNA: TGTGCCAGCAGCCCTGCCGGGACAGGGGACACTGAAGCTTTCTTT
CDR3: CASSPAGTGDTEAFF

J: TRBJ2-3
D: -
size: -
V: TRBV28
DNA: TGTGCCAGCAGAACCACAGATACGCAGTATTTT
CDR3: CASRTTDTQYF

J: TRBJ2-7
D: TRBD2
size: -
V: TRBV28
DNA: TGTGCCAGCAGCCTTGGCCTGGTAGCGGGAACGGACGAGCAGTACTTC
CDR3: CASSLGLVAGTDEQYF

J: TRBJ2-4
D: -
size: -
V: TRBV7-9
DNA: TGTGCCAGCAGCAACACCGGACAGATAGCCAAAAACATTCAGTACTTC
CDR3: CASSNTGQIAKNIQYF

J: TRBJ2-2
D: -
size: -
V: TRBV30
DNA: TGTGCCTGGAGTGGACTAGTCGCCGGGGAGCTGTTTTTT
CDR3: CAWSGLVAGELFF

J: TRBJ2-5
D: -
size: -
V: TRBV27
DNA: TGTGCCAGCAGTTTATCGATAGTGTTCGGAGAGACCCAGTACTTC
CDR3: CASSLSIVFGETQYF

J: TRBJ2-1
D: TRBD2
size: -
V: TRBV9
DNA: TGTGCCAGCAGCGGACTAGCGGGTTACAATGAGCAGTTCTTC
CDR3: CASSGLAGYNEQFF

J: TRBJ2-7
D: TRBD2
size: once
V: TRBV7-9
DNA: TGTGCCAGCAGCAAATCCGGGACTAGCGGGAGCTACGAGCAGTACTTC
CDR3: CASSKSGTSGSYEQYF

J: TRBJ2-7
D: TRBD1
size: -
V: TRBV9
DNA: TGTGCCAGCAGCCCCCGAGGGGCAGGGGGCATGCCTCTAGGCTACGAGCAGTACTTC
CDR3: CASSPRGAGGMPLGYEQYF

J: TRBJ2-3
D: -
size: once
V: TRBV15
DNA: TGTGCCACCCTGCCTTGGGGACCTGATACCACAGATACGCAGTATTTT
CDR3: CATLPWGPDTTDTQYF

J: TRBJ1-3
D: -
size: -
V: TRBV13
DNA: TGTGCCAGCAGCTCCATCCCGGGCGGCTCTGGAAACACCATATATTTT
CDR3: CASSSIPGGSGNTIYF

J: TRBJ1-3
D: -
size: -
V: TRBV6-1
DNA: TGTGCCAGCAGTGATACACCCAGCTCTGGAAACACCATATATTTT
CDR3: CASSDTPSSGNTIYF

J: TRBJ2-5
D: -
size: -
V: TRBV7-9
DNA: TGTGCCAGCAGCCCCGCCTCCGGGGGCAATAGGGAGACCCAGTACTTC
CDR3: CASSPASGGNRETQYF

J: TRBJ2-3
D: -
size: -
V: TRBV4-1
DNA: TGCGCCAGCAGCCAAGGGGAGTCCACAGATACGCAGTATTTT
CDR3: CASSQGESTDTQYF

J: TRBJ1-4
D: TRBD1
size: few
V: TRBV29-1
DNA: TGCAGCGCCGAGGGACAGGGGCGGGAAAAACTGTTTTTT
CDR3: CSAEGQGREKLFF

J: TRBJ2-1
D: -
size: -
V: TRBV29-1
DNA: TGCAGCGTTGAAGATAGGTTAAGGGATGAGCAGTTCTTC
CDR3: CSVEDRLRDEQFF

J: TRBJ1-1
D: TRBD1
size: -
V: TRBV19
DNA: TGTGCCAGTAGTATTGGTCAGGGGGCGGCTGAAGCTTTCTTT
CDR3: CASSIGQGAAEAFF

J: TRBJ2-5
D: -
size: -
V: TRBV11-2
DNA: TGTGCCAGCAGCTCCTGGGGACAAGAGACCCAGTACTTC
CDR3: CASSSWGQETQYF

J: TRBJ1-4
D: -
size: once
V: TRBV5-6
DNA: TGTGCCAGCAGCTTGACCATGTTTGTGGCAGGCAATAATGAAAAACTGTTTTTT
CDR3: CASSLTMFVAGNNEKLFF